The T cell receptor (beta chain) described here comes from a study of cytomegalovirus exposure and HLA in healthy donors. Findings and limits, study-wide: The authors enumerated 150 to 200 TCR beta chains as linked to cytomegalovirus.

In the PCR, 60 Vbeta and 13 Jbeta primers were used. The table came from immunoSEQ multiplex PCR; TCRdb's copy has only in-frame clones and leaves some out. This table has over 100,000 clones, roughly 88% appearing once. As regards this clone: Its antigen is unidentified.

CDR1 LNHDA and CDR2 SQIVND come from the germline V gene (reference sequence). The CDR3 runs 13 residues. V was trimmed by 6 bases and J by 7 bases, leaving 15 bases between them. The sequence was collected from a woman between 18 and 29 years old in good health and CMV-seropositive. The V call is TRBV19, the J call TRBJ1-1; no firm D call. The sequencing sample was made of PBMCs. This CDR3 reads CASSLIGRGEAFF. CDR3 in DNA: TGTGCCAGTAGCCTCATTGGACGGGGTGAAGCTTTCTTT. Complete variable domain (other parts from reference TRBV19 and TRBJ1-1): DGGITQSPKYLFRKEGQNVTLSCEQNLNHDAMYWYRQDPGQGLRLIYYSQIVNDFQKGDIAEGYSVSREKKESFPLTVTSAQKNPTAFYLCASSLIGRGEAFFGQGTRLTVV.